This T cell receptor (beta chain) is from a study of blood T cell repertoires in COVID-19. Trimming took off 6 bases at V and 3 bases at J, with 12 bases between the two ends. The germline V gene encodes CDR1 ENHRY and CDR2 SYGVKD. This CDR3 is built from 14 residues. Profiling relied on immunoSEQ multiplex PCR, and the TCRdb table lists in-frame clones only, not all of them. The sample records about 130,000 clones, roughly three quarters being singletons. Categorization into cohorts depended on clinical history that participants reported. The sequenced material came from PBMCs or T cells enriched from blood (not recorded which). The rearrangement joins TRBV10-3 to TRBJ1-5; D possibly corresponds to TRBD1 (5 bases). The TCR was taken from a woman aged 45-65 years who had recovered from COVID-19. CDR3 DNA sequence: TGTGCCATCAGAGGGCAGGGCGCCAATCAGCCCCAGCATTTT. This codes for CAIRGQGANQPQHF.